Listed here are 8 T cell receptor beta chains from one sample, sequenced in a study of human thymus T cells (TCRdb year 2020). Libraries came from the immunoSEQ multiplex PCR assay. This is the immuneACCESS table as TCRdb keeps it, with only in-frame sequences that have V and J called. A part of the clones is gone; compared with another copy, unresolved V genes explain less than half, and the rest is unexplained. The sample table contains some 46,000 clones; only one count was recorded for approximately 95% of them. The ten biggest clones cover roughly 0.13% of the sample. Sequencing used blood. Every receptor here comes from a boy less than two years old with a congenital heart defect but otherwise immunologically healthy.

The V and J genes are TRBV11-2 and TRBJ1-2; TRBD1 agrees at 11 bases. Germline loops: CDR1 SGHAT, CDR2 FQNNGV. CDR3 length equals 16 residues. J lost 1 base, V lost 0 bases, and 1 base had no gene match. The CDR3 DNA reads as TGTGCCAGCAGCTTAGAAGGGACAGGGGGTAACTATGGCTACACCTTC. Translated, it gives CASSLEGTGGNYGYTF.

The chain couples TRBV9 to TRBJ2-3; possibly TRBD2 for D (7 bases). V was cut by 4 bases and J by 2 bases, with 17 bases left in between. CDR1 is SGDLS and CDR2 is YYNGEE in the germline V gene. The CDR3 runs to 16 residues. As DNA, the CDR3 is TGTGCCAGCAGCACCAGAGGGGGGGACTTCACAGATACGCAGTATTTT. Protein product: CASSTRGGDFTDTQYF.

In this sample, this clone turned up once. V is TRBV10-3 and J is TRBJ2-5; possible D gene TRBD1, 6 bases. The CDR3 length is 14 residues. Germline CDR1 is ENHRY and CDR2 is SYGVKD. The V end was cut by 6 bases, the J end by 2 bases, with 13 bases between. The CDR3 region has the DNA TGTGCCATCAGCCCCGGGACACTACAAGAGACCCAGTACTTC. Protein sequence: CAISPGTLQETQYF.

The V call is TRBV19, the J call TRBJ2-2, with D hard to call. V gave up 3 bases and J gave up 2 bases, with 13 bases separating them. Germline CDR1 and CDR2: LNHDA and SQIVND (reference sequence). CDR3 length: 16 residues. The CDR3 loop reads CASSIRLAFNTGELFF. The CDR3 DNA sequence: TGTGCCAGTAGTATTCGTCTCGCTTTTAACACCGGGGAGCTGTTTTTT.

The chain recombines TRBV7-8 with TRBJ2-7; 9 bases align to TRBD1. This CDR3 has 14 residues. Germline loops: CDR1 SGHVS, CDR2 FQNEAQ. J lost 5 bases, V lost 1 base, and 3 bases had no gene match. As DNA, the CDR3 is TGTGCCAGCAGCTTAGTGGGACAGGGCCACGAGCAGTACTTC. It translates to CASSLVGQGHEQYF.

The sample holds one count of this clone. This chain connects TRBV7-2 to TRBJ1-2; 8 bases align to TRBD1. Looked up from germline, CDR1 is SGHTA and CDR2 is FQGNSA. The CDR3 extends over 12 amino acids. Trimming removed 4 bases from V and 8 bases from J; junction bases left unmatched: 3. The CDR3 DNA sequence: TGTGCCAGCAGCTCGACAGGGGTCGGCTACACCTTC. Translated: CASSSTGVGYTF.

The J gene is TRBJ2-3, the V gene TRBV5-4; no firm D call. CDR1 and CDR2 from the germline V gene are SGHNT and YYREEE (reference sequence). Deletions cut 7 bases from V and 5 bases from J, with 11 bases between. The CDR3 contains 12 residues. The CDR3 DNA reads as TGTGCCAGCGGGGTAAGGCTAGATACGCAGTATTTT. Its translation is CASGVRLDTQYF.

The chain employs TRBV29-1 and TRBJ1-1; the D gene is possibly TRBD1 (5 bases). Germline assignment: CDR1 SQVTM and CDR2 ANQGSEA. V lost 5 bases, J lost 3 bases, and 7 bases lay in between. The CDR3 runs 11 residues. CDR3 sequence (DNA): TGCAGCGTTAACAGGTACACTGAAGCTTTCTTT. Its protein is CSVNRYTEAFF.